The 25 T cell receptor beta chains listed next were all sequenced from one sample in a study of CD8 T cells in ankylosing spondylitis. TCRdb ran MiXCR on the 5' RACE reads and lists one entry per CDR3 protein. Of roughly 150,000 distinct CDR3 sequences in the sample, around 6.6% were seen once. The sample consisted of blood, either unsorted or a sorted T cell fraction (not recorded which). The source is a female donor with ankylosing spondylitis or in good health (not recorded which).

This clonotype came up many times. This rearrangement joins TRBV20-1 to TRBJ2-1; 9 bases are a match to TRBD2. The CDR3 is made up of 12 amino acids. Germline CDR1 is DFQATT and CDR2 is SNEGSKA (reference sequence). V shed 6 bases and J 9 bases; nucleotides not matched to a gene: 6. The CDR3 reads CSAAGGVFEQFF. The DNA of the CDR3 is TGCAGTGCCGCGGGGGGGGTCTTTGAGCAGTTCTTC.

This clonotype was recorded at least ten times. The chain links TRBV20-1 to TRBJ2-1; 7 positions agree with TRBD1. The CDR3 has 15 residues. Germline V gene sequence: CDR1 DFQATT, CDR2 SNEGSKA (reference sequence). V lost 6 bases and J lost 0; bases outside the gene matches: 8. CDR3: CSAWDSQSSYNEQFF. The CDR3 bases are TGCAGTGCGTGGGACAGTCAGAGCTCCTACAATGAGCAGTTCTTC.

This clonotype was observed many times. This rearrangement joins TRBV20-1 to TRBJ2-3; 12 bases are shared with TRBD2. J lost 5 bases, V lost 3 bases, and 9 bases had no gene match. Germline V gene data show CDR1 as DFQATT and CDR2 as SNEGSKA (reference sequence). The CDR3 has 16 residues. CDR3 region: CSASPASGGGKDTQYF. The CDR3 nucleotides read TGCAGTGCTAGTCCGGCTAGCGGGGGGGGAAAAGATACGCAGTATTTT.

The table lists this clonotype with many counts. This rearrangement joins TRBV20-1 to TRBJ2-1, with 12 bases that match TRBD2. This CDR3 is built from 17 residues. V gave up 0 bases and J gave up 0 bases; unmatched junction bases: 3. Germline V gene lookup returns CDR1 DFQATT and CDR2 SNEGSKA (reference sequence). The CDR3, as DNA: TGCAGTGCTAGAGAAGCTAGCGGGGGGGCCTCCTACAATGAGCAGTTCTTC. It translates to CSAREASGGASYNEQFF.

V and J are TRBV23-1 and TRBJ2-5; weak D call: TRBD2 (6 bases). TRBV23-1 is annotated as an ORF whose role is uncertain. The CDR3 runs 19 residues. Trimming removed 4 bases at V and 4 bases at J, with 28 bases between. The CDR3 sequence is CASSLRNRDSKKSGETQYF. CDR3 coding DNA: TGCGCCAGCAGTCTAAGGAACCGGGACTCCAAAAAATCGGGAGAGACCCAGTACTTC.

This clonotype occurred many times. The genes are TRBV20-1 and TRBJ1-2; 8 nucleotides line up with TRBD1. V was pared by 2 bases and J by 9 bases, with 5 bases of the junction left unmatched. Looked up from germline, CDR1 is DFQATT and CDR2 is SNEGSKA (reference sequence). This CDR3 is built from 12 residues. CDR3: CSARQQGESYTF. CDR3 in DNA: TGCAGTGCTAGACAACAGGGGGAGAGCTACACCTTC.

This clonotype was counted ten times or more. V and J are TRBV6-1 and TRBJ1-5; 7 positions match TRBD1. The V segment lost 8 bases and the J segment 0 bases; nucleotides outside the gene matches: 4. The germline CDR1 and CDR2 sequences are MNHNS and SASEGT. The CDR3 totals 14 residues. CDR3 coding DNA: TGTGCCAGCTGGACAGGACTTAGCAATCAGCCCCAGCATTTT. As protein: CASWTGLSNQPQHF.

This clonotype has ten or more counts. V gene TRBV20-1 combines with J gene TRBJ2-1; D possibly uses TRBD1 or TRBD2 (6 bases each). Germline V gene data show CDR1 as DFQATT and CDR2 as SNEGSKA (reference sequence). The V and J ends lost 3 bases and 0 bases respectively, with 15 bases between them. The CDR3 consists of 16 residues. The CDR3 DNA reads TGCAGTGCTAGTGACCGGGGGCGAGACTCCTACAATGAGCAGTTCTTC. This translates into CSASDRGRDSYNEQFF.

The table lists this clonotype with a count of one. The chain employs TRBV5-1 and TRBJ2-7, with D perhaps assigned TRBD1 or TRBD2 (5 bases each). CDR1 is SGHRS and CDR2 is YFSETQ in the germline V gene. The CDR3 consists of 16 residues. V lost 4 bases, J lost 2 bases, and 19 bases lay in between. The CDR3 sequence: CASSETAGGTTYEQYF. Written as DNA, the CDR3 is TGCGCCAGCAGCGAGACAGCTGGGGGTACGACCTACGAGCAGTACTTC.

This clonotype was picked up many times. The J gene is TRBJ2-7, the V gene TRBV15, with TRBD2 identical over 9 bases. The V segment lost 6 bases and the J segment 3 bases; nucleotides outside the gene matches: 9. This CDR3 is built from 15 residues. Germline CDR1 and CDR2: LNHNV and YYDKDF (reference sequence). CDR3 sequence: CATRTERGEYYEQYF. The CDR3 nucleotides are TGTGCCACCAGAACCGAGCGGGGGGAATACTACGAGCAGTACTTC.

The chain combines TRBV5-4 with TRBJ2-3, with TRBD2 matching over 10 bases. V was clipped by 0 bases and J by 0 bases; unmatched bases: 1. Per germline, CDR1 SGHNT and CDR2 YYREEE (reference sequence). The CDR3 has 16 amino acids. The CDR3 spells CASSLAGLASTDTQYF. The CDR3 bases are TGTGCCAGCAGCTTGGCGGGACTAGCGAGCACAGATACGCAGTATTTT.

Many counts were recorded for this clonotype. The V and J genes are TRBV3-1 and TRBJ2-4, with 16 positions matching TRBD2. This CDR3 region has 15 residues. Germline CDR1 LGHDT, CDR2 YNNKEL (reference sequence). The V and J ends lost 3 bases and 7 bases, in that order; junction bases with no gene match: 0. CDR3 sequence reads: CASSQGLAGGNIQYF. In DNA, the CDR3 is TGTGCCAGCAGCCAGGGACTAGCGGGGGGGAACATTCAGTACTTC.

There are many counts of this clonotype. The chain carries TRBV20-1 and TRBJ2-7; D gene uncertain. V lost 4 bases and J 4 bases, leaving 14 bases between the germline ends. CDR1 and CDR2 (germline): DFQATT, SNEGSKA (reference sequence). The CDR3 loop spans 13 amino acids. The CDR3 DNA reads TGCAGTGCTATCGCACCAAACCTTTACGAGCAGTACTTC. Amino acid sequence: CSAIAPNLYEQYF.

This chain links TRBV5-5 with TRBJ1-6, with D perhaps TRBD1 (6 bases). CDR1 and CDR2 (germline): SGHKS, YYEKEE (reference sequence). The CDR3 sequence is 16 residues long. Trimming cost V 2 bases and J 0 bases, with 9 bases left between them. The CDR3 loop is CASSFGDNSYNSPLHF. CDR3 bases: TGTGCCAGCAGCTTTGGGGACAACTCCTATAATTCACCCCTCCACTTT.

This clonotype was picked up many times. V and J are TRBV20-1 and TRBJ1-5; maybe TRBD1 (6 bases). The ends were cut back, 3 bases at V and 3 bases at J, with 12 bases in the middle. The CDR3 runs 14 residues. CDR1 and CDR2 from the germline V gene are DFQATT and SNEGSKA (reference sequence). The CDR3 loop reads CSASVGAPNQPQHF. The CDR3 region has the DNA TGCAGTGCTAGCGTGGGGGCTCCCAATCAGCCCCAGCATTTT.

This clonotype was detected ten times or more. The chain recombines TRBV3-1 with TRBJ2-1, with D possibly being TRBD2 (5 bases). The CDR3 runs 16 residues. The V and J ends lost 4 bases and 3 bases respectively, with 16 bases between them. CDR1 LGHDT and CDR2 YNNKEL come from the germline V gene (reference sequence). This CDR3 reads CASSPHQLGFYNEQFF. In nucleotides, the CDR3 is TGTGCCAGCAGCCCACACCAACTAGGCTTCTACAATGAGCAGTTCTTC.

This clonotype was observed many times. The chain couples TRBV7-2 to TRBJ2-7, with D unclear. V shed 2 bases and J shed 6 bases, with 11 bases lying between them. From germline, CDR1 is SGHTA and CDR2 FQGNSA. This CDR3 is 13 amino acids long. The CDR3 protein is CASSLTRLGEQYF. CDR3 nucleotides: TGTGCCAGCAGCTTAACTCGTCTCGGCGAGCAGTACTTC.

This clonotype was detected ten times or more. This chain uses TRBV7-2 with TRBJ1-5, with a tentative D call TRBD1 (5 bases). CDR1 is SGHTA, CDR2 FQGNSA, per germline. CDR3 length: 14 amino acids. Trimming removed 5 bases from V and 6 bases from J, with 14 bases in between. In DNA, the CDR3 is TGTGCCAGCAGCCAAGGGGACGGGCGTCAGCCCCAGCATTTT. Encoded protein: CASSQGDGRQPQHF. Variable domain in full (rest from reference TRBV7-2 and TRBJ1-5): GAGVSQSPSNKVTEKGKDVELRCDPISGHTALYWYRQSLGQGLEFLIYFQGNSAPDKSGLPSDRFSAERTGGSVSTLTIQRTQQEDSAVYLCASSQGDGRQPQHFGDGTRLSIL.

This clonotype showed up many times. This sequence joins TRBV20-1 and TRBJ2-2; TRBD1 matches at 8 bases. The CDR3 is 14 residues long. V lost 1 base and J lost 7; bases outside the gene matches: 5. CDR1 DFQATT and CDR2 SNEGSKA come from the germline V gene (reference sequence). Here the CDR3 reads CSARGQGAVGELFF. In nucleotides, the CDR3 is TGCAGTGCTAGAGGTCAGGGGGCCGTCGGGGAGCTGTTTTTT.

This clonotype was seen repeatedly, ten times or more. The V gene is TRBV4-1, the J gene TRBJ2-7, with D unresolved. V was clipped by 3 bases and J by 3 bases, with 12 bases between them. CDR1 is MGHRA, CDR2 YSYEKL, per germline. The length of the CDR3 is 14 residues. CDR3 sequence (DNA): TGCGCCAGCAGCCACTGGGGTCGCGTCTACGAGCAGTACTTC. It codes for CASSHWGRVYEQYF.

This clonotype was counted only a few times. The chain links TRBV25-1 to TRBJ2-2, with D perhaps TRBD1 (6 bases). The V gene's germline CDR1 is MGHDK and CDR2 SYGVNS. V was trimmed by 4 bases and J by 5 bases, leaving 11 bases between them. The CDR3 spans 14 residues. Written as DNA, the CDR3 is TGTGCCAGCAGTGCGAACAGGGTAACCGGGGAGCTGTTTTTT. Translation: CASSANRVTGELFF.

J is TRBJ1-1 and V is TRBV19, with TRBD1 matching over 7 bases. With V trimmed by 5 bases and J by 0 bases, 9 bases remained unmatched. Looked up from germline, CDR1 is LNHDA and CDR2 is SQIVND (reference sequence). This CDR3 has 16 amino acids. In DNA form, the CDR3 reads TGTGCCAGTAGTCGGTTCTTGGGACAGATGAACACTGAAGCTTTCTTT. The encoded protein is CASSRFLGQMNTEAFF.

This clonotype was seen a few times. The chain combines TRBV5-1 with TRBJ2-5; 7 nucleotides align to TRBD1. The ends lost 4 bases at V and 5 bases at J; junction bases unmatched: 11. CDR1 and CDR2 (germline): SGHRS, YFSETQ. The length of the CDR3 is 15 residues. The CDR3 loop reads CASSVTGISQETQYF. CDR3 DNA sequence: TGCGCCAGCAGCGTGACAGGGATTTCCCAGGAGACCCAGTACTTC.

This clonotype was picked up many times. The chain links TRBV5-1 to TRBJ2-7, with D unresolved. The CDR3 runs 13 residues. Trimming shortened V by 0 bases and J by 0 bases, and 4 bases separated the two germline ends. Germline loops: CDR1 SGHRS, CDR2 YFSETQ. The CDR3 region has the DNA TGCGCCAGCAGCTTGGAGTCCTCCTACGAGCAGTACTTC. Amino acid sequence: CASSLESSYEQYF.

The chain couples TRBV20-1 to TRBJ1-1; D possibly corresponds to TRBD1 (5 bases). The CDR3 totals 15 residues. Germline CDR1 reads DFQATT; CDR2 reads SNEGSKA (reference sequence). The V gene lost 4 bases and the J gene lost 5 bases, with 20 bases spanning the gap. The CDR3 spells CSANPGLETGTEAFF. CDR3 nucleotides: TGCAGTGCTAACCCGGGACTTGAGACGGGGACTGAAGCTTTCTTT.